The source of this T cell receptor (beta chain) is a study of blood T cell repertoires in COVID-19. Study summary: From the United States, Italy and Spain came samples of acute and convalescent COVID-19. T cells, B-cell-depleted T cells, or PBMCs supplied cDNA or gDNA.

In the authors' methods: From reference gene primer amplification, estimates of nucleated cell counts were derived. The protocol was immunoSEQ multiplex PCR, while the TCRdb copy is restricted to in-frame clones and leaves out a portion. D and trimming come from the DNA, and the V and J calls and clone size come from that table. The repertoire holds 70,000 to 100,000 clones, with 88% as singletons. Sequenced: peripheral blood. The origin of this receptor is a woman older than 75 with active COVID-19.

The CDR3 protein is CASSLGVAGHQETQYF. The CDR3 nucleotides read TGTGCCAGCAGCTTGGGAGTAGCGGGACATCAAGAGACCCAGTACTTC. The gene calls are TRBV5-8 and TRBJ2-5; 8 nucleotides match TRBD2. The length of the CDR3 is 16 residues. Trimming cost V 0 bases and J 2 bases; bases outside gene matches: 6. Germline loops: CDR1 SGHTS, CDR2 YDEGEE.